This T cell receptor (beta chain) was sequenced for a study of T cells in localized non-small cell lung cancer. Trimming took 8 bases from V and 4 from J; bases not matched to a gene: 6. The CDR3 extends over 14 amino acids. The germline gives CDR1 SEHNR, CDR2 FQNEAQ (reference sequence). Profiled with immunoSEQ multiplex PCR; TCRdb holds only in-frame clones, not every one. The sample holds about 82,000 clones, around three quarters seen once. The sample consisted of PBMCs, taken before any cancer treatment. The chain couples TRBV7-9 to TRBJ2-1, with 9 bases matching TRBD2. The TCR was taken from a man aged 40 to 75 with stage II squamous cell lung carcinoma. The CDR3: CASDRGRGYNEQFF. In DNA form, the CDR3 reads TGTGCCAGCGATCGCGGGAGGGGTTACAATGAGCAGTTCTTC.